The clone carrying this T cell receptor (beta chain) showed up just a few times. Its antigen is unidentified. MiXCR, run by TCRdb on the reads, gives a single entry per CDR3 protein. The profile covers roughly 100,000 distinct CDR3 sequences, with under 55% appearing a single time and just under 75% taken by the ten largest. The record originates from a study of T cell repertoires in cytomegalovirus infection. Whole-study context: Matching HLA type and CMV infection were both indicated by public TCR beta signatures.

There are 14 residues in the CDR3. CDR1 LNHDA and CDR2 SQIVND come from the germline V gene (reference sequence). J gave up 7 bases and V 3 bases, and 3 bases lay outside the gene matches. The source was CD8+ T cells from cultured PBMCs, collected from culture after CMV antigen stimulation. This TCR derives from a human donor in good health (CMV status not recorded). Some clones in this sample may be carry-over from other donors' samples. V and J are TRBV19 and TRBJ1-4, with 9 bases matching TRBD1. DNA of the CDR3: TGTGCCAGTAGTATCGGGACAGGGTTTGAAAAACTGTTTTTT. Residues: CASSIGTGFEKLFF.